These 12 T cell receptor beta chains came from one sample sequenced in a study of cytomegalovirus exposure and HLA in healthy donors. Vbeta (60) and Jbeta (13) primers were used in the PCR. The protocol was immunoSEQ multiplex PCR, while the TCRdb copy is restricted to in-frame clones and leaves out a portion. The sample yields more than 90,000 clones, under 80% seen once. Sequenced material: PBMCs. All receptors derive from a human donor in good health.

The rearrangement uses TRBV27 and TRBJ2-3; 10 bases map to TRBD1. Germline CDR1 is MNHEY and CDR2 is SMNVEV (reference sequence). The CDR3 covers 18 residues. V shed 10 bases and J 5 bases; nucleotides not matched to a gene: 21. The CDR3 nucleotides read TGTGCCACCCAAGGACAGGGGGGGAGCGGGGGTATAGGAGATACGCAGTATTTT. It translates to CATQGQGGSGGIGDTQYF.

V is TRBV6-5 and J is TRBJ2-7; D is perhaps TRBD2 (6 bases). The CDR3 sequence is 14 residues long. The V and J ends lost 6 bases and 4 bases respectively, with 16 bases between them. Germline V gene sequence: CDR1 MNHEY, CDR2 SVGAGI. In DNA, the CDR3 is TGTGCCAGCAGCCCCCCGGGACTTCTATACGAGCAGTACTTC. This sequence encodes CASSPPGLLYEQYF.

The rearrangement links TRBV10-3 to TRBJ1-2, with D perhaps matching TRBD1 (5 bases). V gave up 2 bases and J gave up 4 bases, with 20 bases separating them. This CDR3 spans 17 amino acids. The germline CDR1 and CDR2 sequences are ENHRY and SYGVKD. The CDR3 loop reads CAISETSTTQDIYGYTF. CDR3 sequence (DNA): TGTGCCATCAGTGAGACAAGTACTACACAGGATATCTATGGCTACACCTTC.

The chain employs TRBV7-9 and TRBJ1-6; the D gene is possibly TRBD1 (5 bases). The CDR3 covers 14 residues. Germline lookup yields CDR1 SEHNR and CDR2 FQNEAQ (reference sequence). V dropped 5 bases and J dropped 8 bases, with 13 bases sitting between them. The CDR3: CASSQDILDSPLHF. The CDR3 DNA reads TGTGCCAGCAGCCAGGACATATTGGATTCACCCCTCCACTTT.

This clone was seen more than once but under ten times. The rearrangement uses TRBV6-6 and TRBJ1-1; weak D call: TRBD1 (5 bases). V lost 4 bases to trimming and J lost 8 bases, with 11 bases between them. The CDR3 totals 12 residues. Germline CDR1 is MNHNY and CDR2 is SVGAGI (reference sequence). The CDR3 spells CASSFGREEAFF. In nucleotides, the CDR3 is TGTGCCAGCAGTTTCGGCAGGGAAGAAGCTTTCTTT.

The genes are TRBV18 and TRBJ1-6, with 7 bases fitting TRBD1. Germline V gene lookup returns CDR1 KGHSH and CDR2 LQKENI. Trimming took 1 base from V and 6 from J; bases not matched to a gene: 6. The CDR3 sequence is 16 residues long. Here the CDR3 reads CASSPLGQVFNSPLHF. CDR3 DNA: TGTGCCAGCTCACCACTCGGACAGGTTTTTAATTCACCCCTCCACTTT.

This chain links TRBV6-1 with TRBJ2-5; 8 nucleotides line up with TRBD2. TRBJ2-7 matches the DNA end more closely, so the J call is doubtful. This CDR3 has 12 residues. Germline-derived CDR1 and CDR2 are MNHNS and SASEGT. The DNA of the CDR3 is TGTGCCAGCATGGGACTAGCCTACGAGCAGTACTTC. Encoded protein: CASMGLAYEQYF.

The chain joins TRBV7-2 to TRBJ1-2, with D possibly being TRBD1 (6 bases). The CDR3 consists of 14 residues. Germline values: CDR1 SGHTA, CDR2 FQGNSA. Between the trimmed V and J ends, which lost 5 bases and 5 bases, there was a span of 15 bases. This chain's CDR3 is CASSPIGQLYGYTF. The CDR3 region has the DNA TGTGCCAGCAGCCCTATTGGACAGCTTTATGGCTACACCTTC. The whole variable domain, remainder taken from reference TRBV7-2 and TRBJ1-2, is GAGVSQSPSNKVTEKGKDVELRCDPISGHTALYWYRQSLGQGLEFLIYFQGNSAPDKSGLPSDRFSAERTGGSVSTLTIQRTQQEDSAVYLCASSPIGQLYGYTFGSGTRLTVV.

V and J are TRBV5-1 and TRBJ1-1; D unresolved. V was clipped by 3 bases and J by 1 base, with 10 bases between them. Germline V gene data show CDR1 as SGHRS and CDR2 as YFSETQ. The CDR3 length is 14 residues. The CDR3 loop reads CASSSQRRNTEAFF. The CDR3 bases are TGCGCCAGCAGCTCCCAACGGAGGAACACTGAAGCTTTCTTT.

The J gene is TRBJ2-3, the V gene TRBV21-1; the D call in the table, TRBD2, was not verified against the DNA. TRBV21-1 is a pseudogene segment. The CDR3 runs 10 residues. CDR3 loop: CASSSRTQYF. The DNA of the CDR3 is TGTGCCAGCAGCTCGCGTACGCAGTATTTT.

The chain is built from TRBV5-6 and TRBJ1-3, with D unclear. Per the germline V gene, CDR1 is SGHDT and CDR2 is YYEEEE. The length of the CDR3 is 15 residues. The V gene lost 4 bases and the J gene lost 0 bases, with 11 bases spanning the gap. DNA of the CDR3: TGTGCCAGCAGCCGTGCTCAGCGCTCTGGAAACACCATATATTTT. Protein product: CASSRAQRSGNTIYF.

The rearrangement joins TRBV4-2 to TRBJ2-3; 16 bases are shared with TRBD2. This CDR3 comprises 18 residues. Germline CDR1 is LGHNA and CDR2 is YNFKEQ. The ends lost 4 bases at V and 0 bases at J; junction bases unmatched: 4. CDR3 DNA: TGTGCCAGCAGCCCAGGGACTAGCGGGGGGGATAGCACAGATACGCAGTATTTT. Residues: CASSPGTSGGDSTDTQYF.